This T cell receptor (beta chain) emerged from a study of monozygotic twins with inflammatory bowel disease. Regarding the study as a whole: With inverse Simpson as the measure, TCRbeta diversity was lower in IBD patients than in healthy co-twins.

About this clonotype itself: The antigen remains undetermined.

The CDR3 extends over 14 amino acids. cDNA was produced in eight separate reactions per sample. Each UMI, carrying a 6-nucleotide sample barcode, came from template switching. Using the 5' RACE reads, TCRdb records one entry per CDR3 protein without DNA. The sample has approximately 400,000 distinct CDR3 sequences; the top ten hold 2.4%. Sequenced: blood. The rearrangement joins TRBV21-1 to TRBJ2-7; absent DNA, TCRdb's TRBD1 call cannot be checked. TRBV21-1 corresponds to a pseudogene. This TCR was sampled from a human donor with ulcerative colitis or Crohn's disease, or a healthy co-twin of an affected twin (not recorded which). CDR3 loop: CASSKETVLDEQYF.